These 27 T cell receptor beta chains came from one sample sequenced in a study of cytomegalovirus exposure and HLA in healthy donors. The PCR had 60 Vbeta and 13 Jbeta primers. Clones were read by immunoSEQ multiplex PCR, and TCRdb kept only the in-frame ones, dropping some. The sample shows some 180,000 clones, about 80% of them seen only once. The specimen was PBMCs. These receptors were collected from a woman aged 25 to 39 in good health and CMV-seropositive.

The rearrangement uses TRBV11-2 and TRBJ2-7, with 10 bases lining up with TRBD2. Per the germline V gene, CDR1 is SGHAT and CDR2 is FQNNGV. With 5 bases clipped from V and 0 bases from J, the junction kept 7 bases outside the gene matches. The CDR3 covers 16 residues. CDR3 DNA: TGTGCCAGCAGCCACCTTAGCGGGGGGCCCTCCTACGAGCAGTACTTC. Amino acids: CASSHLSGGPSYEQYF.

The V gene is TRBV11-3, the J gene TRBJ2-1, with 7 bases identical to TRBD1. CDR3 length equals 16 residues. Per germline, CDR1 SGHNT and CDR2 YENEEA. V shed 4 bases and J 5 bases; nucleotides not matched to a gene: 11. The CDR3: CASSSAMRGQNNEQFF. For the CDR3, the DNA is TGTGCCAGCAGCTCTGCAATGAGGGGGCAAAACAATGAGCAGTTCTTC.

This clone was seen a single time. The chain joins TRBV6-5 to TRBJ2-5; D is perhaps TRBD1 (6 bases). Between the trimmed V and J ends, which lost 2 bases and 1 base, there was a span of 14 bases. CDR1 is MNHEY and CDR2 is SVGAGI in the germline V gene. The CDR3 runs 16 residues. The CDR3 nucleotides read TGTGCCAGCAGTTACGTTGGCAGGGGTTTCCAAGAGACCCAGTACTTC. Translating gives CASSYVGRGFQETQYF.

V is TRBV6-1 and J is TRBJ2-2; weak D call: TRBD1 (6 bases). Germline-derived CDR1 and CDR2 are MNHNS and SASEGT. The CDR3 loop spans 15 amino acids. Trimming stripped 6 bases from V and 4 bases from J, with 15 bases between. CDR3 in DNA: TGTGCCAGCAGGGACCTAGGACAGTTCACCGGGGAGCTGTTTTTT. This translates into CASRDLGQFTGELFF.

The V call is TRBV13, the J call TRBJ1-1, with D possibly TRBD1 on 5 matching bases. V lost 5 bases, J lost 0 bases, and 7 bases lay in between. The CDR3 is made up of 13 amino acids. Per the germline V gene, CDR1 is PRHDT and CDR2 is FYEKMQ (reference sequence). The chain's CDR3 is CASSPGMNTEAFF. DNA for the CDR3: TGTGCCAGCAGCCCAGGGATGAACACTGAAGCTTTCTTT.

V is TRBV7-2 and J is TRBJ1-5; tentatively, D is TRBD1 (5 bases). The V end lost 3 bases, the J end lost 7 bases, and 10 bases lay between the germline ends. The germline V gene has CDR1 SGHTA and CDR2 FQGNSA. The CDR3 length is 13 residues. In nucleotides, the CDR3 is TGTGCCAGCAGCTTGACAGCTACGCAGCCCCAGCATTTT. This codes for CASSLTATQPQHF.

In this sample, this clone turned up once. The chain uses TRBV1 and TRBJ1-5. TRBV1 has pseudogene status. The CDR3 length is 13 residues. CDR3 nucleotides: TGCACCAGCGGGGGGATTGAAGGGCAGCCCCAGCATTTT. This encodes CTSGGIEGQPQHF.

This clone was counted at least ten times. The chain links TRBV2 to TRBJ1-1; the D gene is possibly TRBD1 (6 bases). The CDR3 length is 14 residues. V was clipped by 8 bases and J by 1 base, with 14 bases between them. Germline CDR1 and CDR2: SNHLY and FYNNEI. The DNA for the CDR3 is TGTGCCAGCGATGGACAGATCCGGAACACTGAAGCTTTCTTT. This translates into CASDGQIRNTEAFF.

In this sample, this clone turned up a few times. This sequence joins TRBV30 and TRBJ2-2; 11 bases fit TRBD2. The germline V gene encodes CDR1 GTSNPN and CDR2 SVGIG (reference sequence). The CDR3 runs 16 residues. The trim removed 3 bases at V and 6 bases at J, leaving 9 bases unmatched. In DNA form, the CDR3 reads TGTGCCTGGAGGGGTATAGCGGGGGGGCTACCCGGGGAGCTGTTTTTT. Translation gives CAWRGIAGGLPGELFF. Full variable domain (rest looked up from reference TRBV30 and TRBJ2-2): SQTIHQWPATLVQPVGSPLSLECTVEGTSNPNLYWYRQAAGRGLQLLFYSVGIGQISSEVPQNLSASRPQDRQFILSSKKLLLSDSGFYLCAWRGIAGGLPGELFFGEGSRLTVL.

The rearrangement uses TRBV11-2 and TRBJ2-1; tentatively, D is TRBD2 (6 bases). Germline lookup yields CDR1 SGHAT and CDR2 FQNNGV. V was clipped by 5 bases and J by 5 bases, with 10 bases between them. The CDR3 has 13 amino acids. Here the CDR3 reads CASSGGLHNEQFF. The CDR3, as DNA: TGTGCCAGCAGCGGGGGGTTACACAATGAGCAGTTCTTC. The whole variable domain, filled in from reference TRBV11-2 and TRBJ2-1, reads EAGVAQSPRYKIIEKRQSVAFWCNPISGHATLYWYQQILGQGPKLLIQFQNNGVVDDSQLPKDRFSAERLKGVDSTLKIQPAKLEDSAVYLCASSGGLHNEQFFGPGTRLTVL.

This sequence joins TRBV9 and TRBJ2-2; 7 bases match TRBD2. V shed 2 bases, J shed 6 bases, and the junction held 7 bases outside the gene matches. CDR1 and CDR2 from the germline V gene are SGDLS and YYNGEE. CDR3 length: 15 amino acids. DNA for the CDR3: TGTGCCAGCAGCGTGGGGGGGAGAGGTCCCGGGGAGCTGTTTTTT. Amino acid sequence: CASSVGGRGPGELFF.

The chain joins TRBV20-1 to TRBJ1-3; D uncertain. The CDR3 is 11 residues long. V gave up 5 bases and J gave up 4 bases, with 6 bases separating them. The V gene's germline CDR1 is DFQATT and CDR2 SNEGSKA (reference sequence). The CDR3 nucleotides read TGCAGTGCTGTTATAGGAAACACCATATATTTT. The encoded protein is CSAVIGNTIYF.

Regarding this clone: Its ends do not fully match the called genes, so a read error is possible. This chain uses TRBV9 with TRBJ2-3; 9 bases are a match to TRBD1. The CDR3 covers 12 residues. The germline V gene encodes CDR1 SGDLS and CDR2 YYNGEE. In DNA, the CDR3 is TGTGCCAGCAGCGTAGGAGGACAGGGGTGGAATTTT. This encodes CASSVGGQGWNF. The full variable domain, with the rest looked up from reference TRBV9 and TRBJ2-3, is DSGVTQTPKHLITATGQRVTLRCSPRSGDLSVYWYQQSLDQGLQFLIQYYNGEERAKGNILERFSAQQFPDLHSELNLSSLELGDSALYFCASSVGGQGWNFGPGTRLTVL.

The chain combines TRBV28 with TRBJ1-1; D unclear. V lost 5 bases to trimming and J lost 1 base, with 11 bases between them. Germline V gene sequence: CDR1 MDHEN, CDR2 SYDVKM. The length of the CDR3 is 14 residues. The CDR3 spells CASSLTQANTEAFF. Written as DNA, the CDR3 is TGTGCCAGCAGTCTTACCCAAGCGAACACTGAAGCTTTCTTT.

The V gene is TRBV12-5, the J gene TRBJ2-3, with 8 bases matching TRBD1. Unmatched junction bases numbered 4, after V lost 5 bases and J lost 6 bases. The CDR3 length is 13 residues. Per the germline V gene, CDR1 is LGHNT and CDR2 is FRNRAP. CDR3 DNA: TGTGCTAGTGGTACAGGGGGTACGGATACGCAGTATTTT. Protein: CASGTGGTDTQYF.

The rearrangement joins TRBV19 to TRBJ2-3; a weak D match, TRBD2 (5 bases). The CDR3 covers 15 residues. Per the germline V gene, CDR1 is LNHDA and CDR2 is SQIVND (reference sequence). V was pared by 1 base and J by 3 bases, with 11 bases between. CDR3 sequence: CASSIGPDFTDTQYF. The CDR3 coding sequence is TGTGCCAGTAGTATAGGTCCGGACTTTACAGATACGCAGTATTTT.

CDR3 coding DNA: TGCGCCAGCAGAAGGGTAGCGGGGGGGGTAGAGTTTGCGGATACGCAGTATTTT. Protein product: CASRRVAGGVEFADTQYF. The chain is built from TRBV5-1 and TRBJ2-3; 11 bases are a match to TRBD2. The CDR3 is 18 residues long. J lost 6 bases, V lost 5 bases, and 17 bases had no gene match. Germline V lookup: CDR1 SGHRS, CDR2 YFSETQ.

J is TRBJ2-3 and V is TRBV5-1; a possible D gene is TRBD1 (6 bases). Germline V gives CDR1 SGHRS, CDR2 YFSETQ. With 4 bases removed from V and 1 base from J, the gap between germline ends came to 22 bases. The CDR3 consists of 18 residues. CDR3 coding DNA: TGCGCCAGCAGCCCACACCTTCTAAAGGGACACGGCACAGATACGCAGTATTTT. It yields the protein CASSPHLLKGHGTDTQYF.

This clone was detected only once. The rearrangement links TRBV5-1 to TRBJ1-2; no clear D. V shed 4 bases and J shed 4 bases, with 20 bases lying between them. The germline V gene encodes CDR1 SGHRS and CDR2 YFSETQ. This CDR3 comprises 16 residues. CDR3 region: CASSVRDLRRGYGYTF. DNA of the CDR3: TGCGCCAGCAGCGTCCGGGATCTACGGCGGGGCTATGGCTACACCTTC. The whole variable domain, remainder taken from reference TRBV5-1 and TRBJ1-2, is KAGVTQTPRYLIKTRGQQVTLSCSPISGHRSVSWYQQTPGQGLQFLFEYFSETQRNKGNFPGRFSGRQFSNSRSEMNVSTLELGDSALYLCASSVRDLRRGYGYTFGSGTRLTVV.

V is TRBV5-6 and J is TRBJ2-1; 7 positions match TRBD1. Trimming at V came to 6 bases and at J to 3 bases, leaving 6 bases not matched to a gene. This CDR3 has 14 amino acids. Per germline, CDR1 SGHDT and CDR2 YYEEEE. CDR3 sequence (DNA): TGTGCCAGCACCAAAGACAGGGTCTACAATGAGCAGTTCTTC. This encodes CASTKDRVYNEQFF.

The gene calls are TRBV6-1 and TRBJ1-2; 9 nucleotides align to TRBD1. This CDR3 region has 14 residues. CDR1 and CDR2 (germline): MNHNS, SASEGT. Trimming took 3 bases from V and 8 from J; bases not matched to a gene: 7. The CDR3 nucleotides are TGTGCCAGCAGTGACCCCGGGACAGGGAGCGGCTACACCTTC. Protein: CASSDPGTGSGYTF.

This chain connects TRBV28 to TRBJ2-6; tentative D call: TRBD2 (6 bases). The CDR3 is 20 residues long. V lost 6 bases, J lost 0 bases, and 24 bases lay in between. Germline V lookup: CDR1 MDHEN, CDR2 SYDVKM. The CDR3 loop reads CASSCLVTGTQSSGANVLTF. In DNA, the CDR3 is TGTGCCAGCAGCTGCCTGGTCACCGGGACTCAGAGCTCTGGGGCCAACGTCCTGACTTTC.

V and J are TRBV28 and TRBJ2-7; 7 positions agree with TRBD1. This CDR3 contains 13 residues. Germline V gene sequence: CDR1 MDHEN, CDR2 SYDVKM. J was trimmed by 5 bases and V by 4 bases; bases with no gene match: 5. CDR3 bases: TGTGCCAGCAGTTGGGACAGAGCCAACGAGCAGTACTTC. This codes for CASSWDRANEQYF.

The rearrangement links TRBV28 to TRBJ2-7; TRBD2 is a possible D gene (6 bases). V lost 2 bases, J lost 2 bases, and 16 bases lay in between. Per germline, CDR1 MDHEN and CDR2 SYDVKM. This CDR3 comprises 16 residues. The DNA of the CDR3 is TGTGCCAGCAGTTTACAGGTCGGGGGAGCGCCCTACGAGCAGTACTTC. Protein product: CASSLQVGGAPYEQYF. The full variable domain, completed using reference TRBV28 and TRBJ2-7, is DVKVTQSSRYLVKRTGEKVFLECVQDMDHENMFWYRQDPGLGLRLIYFSYDVKMKEKGDIPEGYSVSREKKERFSLILESASTNQTSMYLCASSLQVGGAPYEQYFGPGTRLTVT.

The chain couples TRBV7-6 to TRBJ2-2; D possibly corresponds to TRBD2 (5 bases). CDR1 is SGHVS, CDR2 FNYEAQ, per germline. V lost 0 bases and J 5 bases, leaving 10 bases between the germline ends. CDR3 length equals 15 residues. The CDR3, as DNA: TGTGCCAGCAGCTTAGCGGGGAGTAGAACCGGGGAGCTGTTTTTT. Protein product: CASSLAGSRTGELFF.

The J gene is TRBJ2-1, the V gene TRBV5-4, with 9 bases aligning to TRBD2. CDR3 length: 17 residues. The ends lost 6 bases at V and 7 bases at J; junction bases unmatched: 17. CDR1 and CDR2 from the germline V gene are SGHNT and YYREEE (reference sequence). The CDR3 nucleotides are TGTGCCAGCACCCGGGACCGCGGAGCGGGGGGCCTGAATGAGCAGTTCTTC. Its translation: CASTRDRGAGGLNEQFF.

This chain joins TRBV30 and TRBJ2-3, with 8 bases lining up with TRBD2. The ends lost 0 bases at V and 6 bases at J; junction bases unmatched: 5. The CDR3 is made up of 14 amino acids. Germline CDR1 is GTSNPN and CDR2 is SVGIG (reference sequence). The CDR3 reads CAWSVLPGGDTQYF. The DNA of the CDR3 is TGTGCCTGGAGTGTACTACCGGGGGGGGATACGCAGTATTTT.